Presented here are 22 T cell receptor beta chains from one specimen sequenced in a study of shared clonotypes between healthy human individuals. The repertoire was sequenced with immunoSEQ multiplex PCR; TCRdb's copy has only in-frame clones and lacks some. The top ten clones hold approximately 0.35% of a sample with about 2.4 million clones, approximately 94% of them seen once. Sequencing was performed on naive CD4+ T cells from PBMCs. Subset denoted: CD45RA+ positively selected. Receptors were obtained from a man in his late teens or twenties in good health. Some clones in this sample may be carry-over from other donors' samples.

On this clone: This specimen includes other DNA sequences encoding the same CDR3. This rearrangement joins TRBV30 to TRBJ2-6; D remains ambiguous. CDR3 size: 13 residues. From germline, CDR1 is GTSNPN and CDR2 SVGIG (reference sequence). Trimming pared 0 bases from V and 4 bases from J, leaving 4 bases between. The CDR3 protein is CAWSVPGANVLTF. CDR3 in DNA: TGTGCCTGGAGTGTGCCAGGGGCCAACGTCCTGACTTTC.

This chain links TRBV19 with TRBJ2-3, with 13 bases lining up with TRBD2. Germline trimming cut 6 bases from V and 2 bases from J; bases unmatched to any gene: 8. There are 17 residues in the CDR3. CDR1 LNHDA and CDR2 SQIVND come from the germline V gene (reference sequence). CDR3 in DNA: TGTGCCAGTAGCTCAGGACTAGCGGGAGTTTTCACAGATACGCAGTATTTT. Its translation: CASSSGLAGVFTDTQYF.

V is TRBV7-7 and J is TRBJ2-1, with D possibly matching TRBD2 (6 bases). The length of the CDR3 is 13 residues. In germline, CDR1 is SSHAT, CDR2 FNYEAQ (reference sequence). Trimming stripped 3 bases from V and 6 bases from J, with 9 bases between. In DNA, the CDR3 is TGTGCCAGCAGCTTGAGGCGGGGCAATGAGCAGTTCTTC. Translated: CASSLRRGNEQFF.

The chain is built from TRBV12-5 and TRBJ1-2; a weak D match, TRBD1 (5 bases). Deletions cut 6 bases from V and 4 bases from J, with 12 bases between. The CDR3 extends over 13 amino acids. CDR1 is LGHNT, CDR2 FRNRAP, per germline. CDR3 bases: TGTGCTAGTGGAAGGGGTACGGGCTATGGCTACACCTTC. Protein product: CASGRGTGYGYTF.

CDR3 sequence: CASSMGTLKGEQYF. The CDR3 nucleotides read TGTGCCAGTAGTATGGGGACACTGAAGGGCGAGCAGTACTTC. The chain has TRBV19 and TRBJ2-7; perhaps TRBD1 as D (6 bases). Germline V gene data show CDR1 as LNHDA and CDR2 as SQIVND (reference sequence). The CDR3 is 14 amino acids. The V end lost 3 bases, the J end lost 6 bases, and 15 bases lay between the germline ends.

The chain uses TRBV9 and TRBJ1-3; 11 nucleotides align to TRBD1. The trim removed 2 bases at V and 2 bases at J, leaving 3 bases unmatched. This CDR3 is built from 16 residues. CDR1 is SGDLS and CDR2 is YYNGEE in the germline V gene. The CDR3 DNA sequence: TGTGCCAGCAGCGTTGGGGACAGGGGGACTGGAAACACCATATATTTT. Protein product: CASSVGDRGTGNTIYF.

The V call is TRBV5-1, the J call TRBJ1-1; 7 positions agree with TRBD1. The ends lost 7 bases at V and 11 bases at J; junction bases unmatched: 14. Germline CDR1 and CDR2: SGHRS and YFSETQ. The CDR3 consists of 13 residues. The CDR3 nucleotides read TGCGCCAGCGGCGAGGGAGGGGGCGCAGACGCTTTCTTT. This encodes CASGEGGGADAFF.

V gene TRBV7-8 combines with J gene TRBJ1-4; D call uncertain. Germline assignment: CDR1 SGHVS and CDR2 FQNEAQ. This CDR3 has 11 amino acids. With 3 bases removed from V and 6 bases from J, the gap between germline ends came to 2 bases. The CDR3 coding sequence is TGTGCCAGCAGCTTTGATGAAAAACTGTTTTTT. The encoded protein is CASSFDEKLFF.

The rearrangement joins TRBV10-3 to TRBJ2-7; TRBD1 agrees at 7 bases. Trimming removed 0 bases from V and 5 bases from J; junction bases left unmatched: 7. Germline V gives CDR1 ENHRY, CDR2 SYGVKD. CDR3 length: 15 residues. As DNA, the CDR3 is TGTGCCATCAGTGAGTCAGGGGGCGCGGTGAACGAGCAGTACTTC. Protein sequence: CAISESGGAVNEQYF.

V usage is TRBV5-4 and J usage is TRBJ2-1; D could derive from TRBD1 or TRBD2 (7 bases each). The germline CDR1 and CDR2 sequences are SGHNT and YYREEE (reference sequence). With 3 bases removed from V and 4 bases from J, the gap between germline ends came to 14 bases. The CDR3 totals 15 residues. The CDR3 region is CASSWEGARYNEQFF. CDR3 nucleotide sequence: TGTGCCAGCAGCTGGGAGGGGGCGAGATACAATGAGCAGTTCTTC. The complete variable domain, with remaining parts taken from reference TRBV5-4 and TRBJ2-1, reads ETGVTQSPTHLIKTRGQQVTLRCSSQSGHNTVSWYQQALGQGPQFIFQYYREEENGRGNFPPRFSGLQFPNYSSELNVNALELDDSALYLCASSWEGARYNEQFFGPGTRLTVL.

The chain carries TRBV7-9 and TRBJ1-5; the match to TRBD1 covers 9 bases. Losses at the gene ends were 5 bases for V and 5 bases for J; bases not matched to a gene: 7. The CDR3 covers 15 residues. Germline CDR1 SEHNR, CDR2 FQNEAQ (reference sequence). CDR3 protein: CASSPMTGGDQPQHF. DNA of the CDR3: TGTGCCAGCAGCCCGATGACAGGGGGGGATCAGCCCCAGCATTTT.

The chain employs TRBV7-2 and TRBJ2-7, with 7 bases identical to TRBD2. Germline trimming cut 3 bases from V and 2 bases from J; bases unmatched to any gene: 7. The CDR3 extends over 15 amino acids. Germline V gene data show CDR1 as SGHTA and CDR2 as FQGNSA. CDR3 in DNA: TGTGCCAGCAGCTTGGGGAGCGGGGAGCCCTACGAGCAGTACTTC. The encoded protein is CASSLGSGEPYEQYF.

Points on this clone: Within the sample, other DNA sequences also encode this same CDR3. This sequence joins TRBV9 and TRBJ2-6; possibly TRBD1 for D (6 bases). V lost 4 bases and J 1 base, leaving 9 bases between the germline ends. In germline, CDR1 is SGDLS, CDR2 YYNGEE. This CDR3 spans 15 amino acids. The CDR3 loop is CASSPQGSGANVLTF. DNA for the CDR3: TGTGCCAGCAGCCCCCAGGGGTCTGGGGCCAACGTCCTGACTTTC.

The chain recombines TRBV5-1 with TRBJ2-7, with D possibly matching TRBD2 (5 bases). The germline gives CDR1 SGHRS, CDR2 YFSETQ. Trimming removed 8 bases at V and 6 bases at J, with 27 bases between. CDR3 length: 16 amino acids. The CDR3 nucleotides are TGCGCCAGTGCGCCACCGGGGTTATCTTTATCGGCCGAGCAGTACTTC. Translation gives CASAPPGLSLSAEQYF. Combining the CDR3 with reference TRBV5-1 and TRBJ2-7 gives the whole variable domain KAGVTQTPRYLIKTRGQQVTLSCSPISGHRSVSWYQQTPGQGLQFLFEYFSETQRNKGNFPGRFSGRQFSNSRSEMNVSTLELGDSALYLCASAPPGLSLSAEQYFGPGTRLTVT.

The chain uses TRBV7-9 and TRBJ2-5; D is unclear. V was clipped by 7 bases and J by 9 bases, with 24 bases between them. This CDR3 is 15 amino acids long. Germline CDR1 SEHNR, CDR2 FQNEAQ (reference sequence). The CDR3 DNA follows: TGTGCCAGCAAACCTCGGTCGGCCTCCGCTGAGGCCCAGTACTTC. This codes for CASKPRSASAEAQYF.

This chain links TRBV6-1 with TRBJ1-3; D gene unclear. Germline values: CDR1 MNHNS, CDR2 SASEGT. V lost 4 bases to trimming and J lost 4 bases, with 8 bases between them. CDR3 length: 13 amino acids. This CDR3 reads CASSALEGNTIYF. DNA for the CDR3: TGTGCCAGCAGTGCCCTAGAGGGAAACACCATATATTTT.

This clone was detected once. The same CDR3 arises from other DNA sequences in this sample as well. The chain combines TRBV5-1 with TRBJ2-2, with TRBD1 matching over 7 bases. Germline V lookup: CDR1 SGHRS, CDR2 YFSETQ. Germline trimming cut 0 bases from V and 4 bases from J; bases unmatched to any gene: 0. The CDR3 length is 14 residues. CDR3 in amino acids: CASSLEGATGELFF. CDR3 coding DNA: TGCGCCAGCAGCTTGGAGGGGGCCACCGGGGAGCTGTTTTTT.

The chain has TRBV6-1 and TRBJ1-5, with a weak D call TRBD1 (5 bases). The length of the CDR3 is 13 residues. V was shortened by 6 bases and J by 9 bases, with 15 bases between the two germline ends. Germline V lookup: CDR1 MNHNS, CDR2 SASEGT. This CDR3 reads CASRLGTSRPQHF. The CDR3 bases are TGTGCCAGCAGGCTCGGGACCTCTAGGCCCCAGCATTTT.

This chain's CDR3 is CASSLPGTYGANVLTF. The CDR3 bases are TGTGCCAGTAGTCTCCCAGGCACGTACGGGGCCAACGTCCTGACTTTC. The chain links TRBV19 to TRBJ2-6, with D hard to call. Germline assignment: CDR1 LNHDA and CDR2 SQIVND (reference sequence). V was shortened by 5 bases and J by 4 bases, with 15 bases between the two germline ends. This CDR3 has 16 amino acids.

The chain employs TRBV5-4 and TRBJ2-1; weak D call: TRBD2 (7 bases). V lost 10 bases to trimming and J lost 0 bases, with 23 bases between them. The V gene's germline CDR1 is SGHNT and CDR2 YYREEE (reference sequence). The CDR3 has 17 residues. This chain's CDR3 is CADGLGASGFSYNEQFF. The DNA of the CDR3 is TGTGCCGATGGCCTGGGGGCTAGCGGTTTCTCCTACAATGAGCAGTTCTTC.

The chain uses TRBV28 and TRBJ1-5; weak D call: TRBD1 (5 bases). The CDR3 runs to 15 residues. Germline assignment: CDR1 MDHEN and CDR2 SYDVKM. V lost 2 bases, J lost 4 bases, and 12 bases lay in between. The CDR3 sequence: CASSLRTRGNQPQHF. The CDR3, as DNA: TGTGCCAGCAGTTTACGTACACGGGGGAATCAGCCCCAGCATTTT.

This clone was seen just once. One end of the junction is discordant with germline, which a read error may explain. The chain is built from TRBV7-2 and TRBJ2-3; TRBD2 agrees at 14 bases. There are 14 residues in the CDR3. The germline V gene encodes CDR1 SGHTA and CDR2 FQGNSA. The CDR3 DNA reads as TGTGCCAGCAACTACTTGACTAGCGGGGGGGCGGCGGATTTT. Residues: CASNYLTSGGAADF.